The 9 T cell receptor beta chains listed next were all sequenced from one sample in a study of CD8 T cells in ankylosing spondylitis. TCRdb re-analysed the 5' RACE reads in MiXCR, keeping a single row per CDR3 protein. The data hold 250,000 to 400,000 distinct CDR3 sequences, with around 10% observed a single time. The specimen was blood, either unsorted or a sorted T cell fraction (not recorded which). All receptors come from a female donor with ankylosing spondylitis or in good health (not recorded which).

The chain employs TRBV12-3 or TRBV12-4 and TRBJ2-5; TRBD1 matches 10 bases. The CDR3 spans 15 residues. The junction had 6 bases not matched to a gene; V was cut back by 5 bases and J by 3 bases. The DNA of the CDR3 is TGTGCCAGCAGTCACCGGACAGGGGGTAAAGAGACCCAGTACTTC. This translates into CASSHRTGGKETQYF.

This clonotype was detected ten times or more. This chain connects TRBV12-3 or TRBV12-4 to TRBJ1-4; D ambiguous. The V end lost 3 bases, the J end lost 8 bases, and 10 bases lay between the germline ends. This CDR3 contains 13 residues. The CDR3 coding sequence is TGTGCCAGCAGTTTCCACGGCGGGGAAAAACTGTTTTTT. The encoded protein is CASSFHGGEKLFF.

Ten or more counts support this clonotype. The chain employs TRBV5-1 and TRBJ1-6; D is uncertain. With 0 bases removed from V and 6 bases from J, the gap between germline ends came to 10 bases. The CDR3 has 15 amino acids. The germline CDR1 and CDR2 sequences are SGHRS and YFSETQ. The CDR3 DNA follows: TGCGCCAGCAGCTTGGAACCGGGGATTAATTCACCCCTCCACTTT. It yields the protein CASSLEPGINSPLHF.

The V call is TRBV20-1, the J call TRBJ1-1; D is unclear. Looked up from germline, CDR1 is DFQATT and CDR2 is SNEGSKA (reference sequence). The V gene lost 0 bases and the J gene lost 5 bases, with 13 bases spanning the gap. The CDR3 consists of 14 residues. As DNA, the CDR3 is TGCAGTGCTAGAGATCCTGGCGGAAGGACTGAAGCTTTCTTT. Amino acids: CSARDPGGRTEAFF.

There are many counts of this clonotype. The J gene is TRBJ1-5, the V gene TRBV7-8, with D perhaps matching TRBD1 (5 bases). Looked up from germline, CDR1 is SGHVS and CDR2 is FQNEAQ. V gave up 6 bases and J gave up 3 bases, with 9 bases separating them. The CDR3 runs to 13 residues. CDR3 bases: TGTGCCAGCAGGATAGGGGACAATCAGCCCCAGCATTTT. Translated, it gives CASRIGDNQPQHF.

There are many counts of this clonotype. The chain uses TRBV5-1 and TRBJ2-2; TRBD1 is a possible D gene (6 bases). The germline V gene encodes CDR1 SGHRS and CDR2 YFSETQ. The CDR3 extends over 14 amino acids. The ends were cut back, 7 bases at V and 1 base at J, with 11 bases in the middle. CDR3 nucleotide sequence: TGCGCCAGCCGGCAGGGGCGGAACACCGGGGAGCTGTTTTTT. Translation gives CASRQGRNTGELFF.

This clonotype was recorded at least ten times. V usage is TRBV28 and J usage is TRBJ1-2; 9 bases agree with TRBD1. CDR1 MDHEN and CDR2 SYDVKM come from the germline V gene. Losses at the gene ends were 4 bases for V and 6 bases for J; bases not matched to a gene: 6. The CDR3 contains 14 residues. The CDR3 loop is CASSYTGGTDGYTF. The CDR3 DNA sequence: TGTGCCAGCAGTTATACAGGGGGCACGGATGGCTACACCTTC.

This CDR3 reads CATSRDRRENSGANVLTF. The CDR3 DNA is TGTGCCACCAGCAGAGATCGTCGGGAAAACTCTGGGGCCAACGTCCTGACTTTC. This chain uses TRBV15 with TRBJ2-6; perhaps TRBD2 as D (5 bases). This CDR3 has 18 residues. The germline CDR1 and CDR2 sequences are LNHNV and YYDKDF (reference sequence). Trimming stripped 0 bases from V and 0 bases from J, with 12 bases between.

This clonotype was detected a few times. This chain joins TRBV5-1 and TRBJ2-1; D call uncertain. The CDR3 has 14 residues. The V end was cut by 2 bases, the J end by 0 bases, with 6 bases between. Looked up from germline, CDR1 is SGHRS and CDR2 is YFSETQ. The CDR3 nucleotides are TGCGCCAGCAGCTTTCAGGTCTCCTACAATGAGCAGTTCTTC. This sequence encodes CASSFQVSYNEQFF.